This TCR beta chain appears in the sequencing data of a study of blood T cell repertoires in COVID-19. Study information: The origin of the acute and convalescent COVID-19 samples was the United States, Italy and Spain.

This CDR3 region has 15 residues. CDR1 SGHNT and CDR2 YENEEA come from the germline V gene. Losses at the gene ends were 9 bases for V and 4 bases for J; bases not matched to a gene: 7. Seattle patients were enrolled while actively infected and followed longitudinally. Original handling: Nucleated cell number was recorded as an estimate derived from reference gene primer amplification. Clones were read by immunoSEQ multiplex PCR, and TCRdb kept only the in-frame ones, dropping some. Clone size and the V and J calls come from that table; the DNA yielded D and trimming. This sample has just over 150,000 clones; approximately 79% occur once, and the top ten carry 7%.

This chain joins TRBV11-3 and TRBJ2-1, with TRBD2 matching over 12 bases. The source material was peripheral blood. This clonotype was sampled from a woman in her thirties or forties with COVID-19, enrolled during active disease. The CDR3 sequence is CASATSGGRYNEQFF. The CDR3 nucleotides are TGTGCCAGTGCGACTAGCGGGGGCCGTTACAATGAGCAGTTCTTC.